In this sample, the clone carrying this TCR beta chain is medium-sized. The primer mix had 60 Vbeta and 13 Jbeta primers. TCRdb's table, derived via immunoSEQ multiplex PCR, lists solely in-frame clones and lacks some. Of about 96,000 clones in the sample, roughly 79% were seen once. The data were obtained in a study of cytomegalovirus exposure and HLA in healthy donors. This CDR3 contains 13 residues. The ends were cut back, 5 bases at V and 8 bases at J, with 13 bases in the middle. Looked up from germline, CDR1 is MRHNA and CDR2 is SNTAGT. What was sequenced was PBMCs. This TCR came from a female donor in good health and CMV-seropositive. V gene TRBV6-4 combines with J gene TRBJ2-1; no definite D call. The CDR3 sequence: CASSLGATDEQFF. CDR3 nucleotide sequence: TGTGCCAGCAGTCTAGGAGCCACGGATGAGCAGTTCTTC.